These 13 T cell receptor beta chains share one sample of origin, sequenced in a study of blood T cells in healthy people across ages. A J-beta primer mix and a sample-barcoded 5' primer were used in a second PCR of about 6 to 12 cycles. Each CDR3 protein is one row after TCRdb ran MiXCR on the 5' RACE reads. In the table there are about 680,000 distinct CDR3 sequences, approximately 50% of which are singletons. Sequences were obtained from blood. The receptors were sampled from an older woman in good health.

V usage is TRBV28 and J usage is TRBJ2-4; D is perhaps TRBD1 (5 bases). The V end was cut by 5 bases, the J end by 3 bases, with 8 bases between. Germline loops: CDR1 MDHEN, CDR2 SYDVKM. This CDR3 is built from 13 residues. The CDR3 region is CASSRQYKNIQYF. The CDR3 coding sequence is TGTGCCAGCAGTAGACAGTACAAAAACATTCAGTACTTC.

The chain couples TRBV29-1 to TRBJ2-7, with no clear D. The CDR3 covers 12 residues. Per the germline V gene, CDR1 is SQVTM and CDR2 is ANQGSEA. Trimming left V 3 bases short and J 2 bases short, with 8 bases between. CDR3 residues: CSVDVKPYEQYF. CDR3 DNA sequence: TGCAGCGTTGATGTCAAGCCCTACGAGCAGTACTTC.

CDR3 in DNA: TGTGCCACTCTCCGGGCAGGACAACAAAAGCAGTTCTTC. This gives the protein CATLRAGQQKQFF. The chain employs TRBV15 and TRBJ2-1; a weak D match, TRBD1 (5 bases). V dropped 9 bases and J dropped 11 bases, with 20 bases sitting between them. Germline assignment: CDR1 LNHNV and CDR2 YYDKDF (reference sequence). CDR3 length: 13 residues. The full variable domain, completed using reference TRBV15 and TRBJ2-1, is DAMVIQNPRYQVTQFGKPVTLSCSQTLNHNVMYWYQQKSSQAPKLLFHYYDKDFNNEADTPDNFQSRRPNTSFCFLDIRSPGLGDTAMYLCATLRAGQQKQFFGPGTRLTVL.

The CDR3 sequence: CSAATPGTRIYNEQFF. Here the CDR3 DNA reads TGCAGTGCTGCGACTCCCGGGACTAGGATTTACAATGAGCAGTTCTTC. This chain links TRBV20-1 with TRBJ2-1; 8 positions agree with TRBD2. The germline CDR1 and CDR2 sequences are DFQATT and SNEGSKA (reference sequence). The CDR3 extends over 16 amino acids. V lost 5 bases, J lost 4 bases, and 13 bases stayed unmatched.

This chain joins TRBV10-3 and TRBJ2-5; D is possibly TRBD2 (6 bases). Germline V gives CDR1 ENHRY, CDR2 SYGVKD. The V end lost 6 bases, the J end lost 1 base, and 15 bases lay between the germline ends. There are 15 residues in the CDR3. The CDR3 DNA reads TGTGCCATCAGGGGGGAAAGGGGAGGCCAAGAGACCCAGTACTTC. Translating it yields CAIRGERGGQETQYF.

The sample holds many counts of this clonotype. V gene TRBV7-2 combines with J gene TRBJ2-1, with 7 bases lining up with TRBD2. This CDR3 contains 14 residues. J was trimmed by 9 bases and V by 1 base; bases with no gene match: 6. The germline V gene encodes CDR1 SGHTA and CDR2 FQGNSA. The CDR3 sequence is CASSLERGSSEQFF. The CDR3 bases are TGTGCCAGCAGCTTAGAACGCGGGAGTAGTGAGCAGTTCTTC.

For the CDR3, the DNA is TGTGCCAGCGGCCCCCCCGGGGGAGGCTTGTACAATGAGCAGTTCTTC. This sequence encodes CASGPPGGGLYNEQFF. V is TRBV6-5 and J is TRBJ2-1, with D possibly being TRBD2 (6 bases). V was clipped by 8 bases and J by 4 bases, with 21 bases between them. The CDR3 extends over 16 amino acids. Germline assignment: CDR1 MNHEY and CDR2 SVGAGI.

The sample holds many counts of this clonotype. V is TRBV7-9 and J is TRBJ2-3; no clear D. Per the germline V gene, CDR1 is SEHNR and CDR2 is FQNEAQ (reference sequence). The CDR3 spans 16 residues. Trimming shortened V by 1 base and J by 6 bases, and 17 bases separated the two germline ends. The CDR3 spells CASSLEGFSASDTQYF. In DNA, the CDR3 is TGTGCCAGCAGCTTAGAGGGATTTAGTGCATCGGATACGCAGTATTTT. The whole variable domain, remainder taken from reference TRBV7-9 and TRBJ2-3, is DTGVSQNPRHKITKRGQNVTFRCDPISEHNRLYWYRQTLGQGPEFLTYFQNEAQLEKSRLLSDRFSAERPKGSFSTLEIQRTEQGDSAMYLCASSLEGFSASDTQYFGPGTRLTVL.

This clonotype showed up just a few times. The chain is built from TRBV25-1 and TRBJ1-1; D ambiguous. V dropped 4 bases and J dropped 0 bases, with 12 bases sitting between them. This CDR3 spans 15 amino acids. The germline CDR1 and CDR2 sequences are MGHDK and SYGVNS. The CDR3 nucleotides are TGTGCCAGCAGTGGCCCGACCATCATGAACACTGAAGCTTTCTTT. Encoded protein: CASSGPTIMNTEAFF. Combining the CDR3 with reference TRBV25-1 and TRBJ1-1 gives the whole variable domain EADIYQTPRYLVIGTGKKITLECSQTMGHDKMYWYQQDPGMELHLIHYSYGVNSTEKGDLSSESTVSRIRTEHFPLTLESARPSHTSQYLCASSGPTIMNTEAFFGQGTRLTVV.

This clonotype was counted a single time. V gene TRBV10-3 combines with J gene TRBJ2-3; 8 positions agree with TRBD2. This CDR3 is built from 18 residues. Trimming removed 2 bases from V and 0 bases from J; junction bases left unmatched: 10. Germline CDR1 is ENHRY and CDR2 is SYGVKD. CDR3 region: CAISESSGVATSTDTQYF. CDR3 sequence (DNA): TGTGCCATCAGTGAGAGTAGCGGGGTAGCAACTAGCACAGATACGCAGTATTTT.

The chain employs TRBV7-6 and TRBJ1-4, with 7 bases that match TRBD1. CDR3 length: 15 residues. Germline CDR1 and CDR2: SGHVS and FNYEAQ. V lost 4 bases, J lost 7 bases, and 9 bases stayed unmatched. This CDR3 reads CASSSTGLKGEKLFF. The CDR3 bases are TGTGCCAGCAGCTCGACAGGGTTAAAGGGTGAAAAACTGTTTTTT.

In its sample, this clonotype was seen once. This chain links TRBV2 with TRBJ2-1; D ambiguous. Germline CDR1 SNHLY, CDR2 FYNNEI. The CDR3 covers 14 residues. V was pared by 4 bases and J by 9 bases, with 16 bases between. The CDR3 coding sequence is TGTGCCAGCAGTGGCGACCCAGCCTCCGGTGAGCAGTTCTTC. Its translation: CASSGDPASGEQFF. Full variable domain (outside the CDR3, taken from reference TRBV2 and TRBJ2-1): EPEVTQTPSHQVTQMGQEVILRCVPISNHLYFYWYRQILGQKVEFLVSFYNNEISEKSEIFDDQFSVERPDGSNFTLKIRSTKLEDSAMYFCASSGDPASGEQFFGPGTRLTVL.

V and J are TRBV28 and TRBJ2-1, with TRBD2 identical over 8 bases. The germline CDR1 and CDR2 sequences are MDHEN and SYDVKM. J gave up 0 bases and V 6 bases, and 7 bases lay outside the gene matches. This CDR3 comprises 16 residues. DNA of the CDR3: TGTGCCAGCAGAGGTCTGAGCGGGAGCTCCTACAATGAGCAGTTCTTC. It specifies CASRGLSGSSYNEQFF. The full variable domain, its missing parts supplied by reference TRBV28 and TRBJ2-1, is DVKVTQSSRYLVKRTGEKVFLECVQDMDHENMFWYRQDPGLGLRLIYFSYDVKMKEKGDIPEGYSVSREKKERFSLILESASTNQTSMYLCASRGLSGSSYNEQFFGPGTRLTVL.